The 16 T cell receptor beta chains listed next were all sequenced from one sample in a study of cytomegalovirus exposure and HLA in healthy donors. 13 Jbeta primers and 60 Vbeta primers were used for the PCR. Profiling relied on immunoSEQ multiplex PCR, and the TCRdb table lists in-frame clones only, not all of them. The sample holds some 140,000 clones, 60% to 85% seen once. The sequenced material came from PBMCs. The receptor set was obtained from a man younger than 35 in good health and CMV-seronegative.

V and J are TRBV15 and TRBJ1-2, with D tentatively TRBD1 (6 bases). V dropped 0 bases and J dropped 5 bases, with 13 bases sitting between them. CDR3 length: 15 amino acids. CDR1 LNHNV and CDR2 YYDKDF come from the germline V gene (reference sequence). CDR3: CATSRETGRMYGYTF. CDR3 sequence (DNA): TGTGCCACCAGCAGAGAAACAGGGCGAATGTATGGCTACACCTTC.

This clone was detected a few times. V and J are TRBV27 and TRBJ2-2; tentatively, D is TRBD2 (6 bases). Germline CDR1 reads MNHEY; CDR2 reads SMNVEV (reference sequence). V was clipped by 6 bases and J by 2 bases, with 25 bases between them. This CDR3 contains 19 residues. CDR3 in amino acids: CASSPLGLGLGGNTGELFF. As DNA, the CDR3 is TGTGCCAGCAGCCCCCTGGGTCTGGGGTTGGGGGGAAACACCGGGGAGCTGTTTTTT.

This clone was counted only a few times. The chain uses TRBV30 and TRBJ1-3; a weak D match, TRBD1 (5 bases). Germline V gene sequence: CDR1 GTSNPN, CDR2 SVGIG (reference sequence). The CDR3 length is 16 residues. The germline V and J ends were trimmed by 3 bases and 0 bases, with 15 bases remaining between them. The CDR3 is CAWSDRLGGSGNTIYF. Written as DNA, the CDR3 is TGTGCCTGGAGCGACCGCTTGGGGGGCTCTGGAAACACCATATATTTT.

CDR3 DNA sequence: TGTGCCAGCAGTTACGAGACAGGGGGCCGTAGTGAGCAGTTCTTC. Amino acids: CASSYETGGRSEQFF. The chain couples TRBV6-5 to TRBJ2-1; 10 nucleotides match TRBD1. The CDR3 is 15 amino acids. Per the germline V gene, CDR1 is MNHEY and CDR2 is SVGAGI. J gave up 9 bases and V 2 bases, and 7 bases lay outside the gene matches.

The chain recombines TRBV19 with TRBJ2-1, with D perhaps TRBD1 (6 bases). The V gene lost 8 bases and the J gene lost 5 bases, with 22 bases spanning the gap. Per germline, CDR1 LNHDA and CDR2 SQIVND (reference sequence). CDR3 length: 16 residues. This chain's CDR3 is CASSRAGVKLNNEQFF. The CDR3 DNA sequence: TGTGCCAGTTCTCGGGCAGGGGTGAAACTCAACAATGAGCAGTTCTTC.

V usage is TRBV15 and J usage is TRBJ1-1; TRBD1 might be the D (5 bases). Germline V gene sequence: CDR1 LNHNV, CDR2 YYDKDF (reference sequence). Trimming shortened V by 0 bases and J by 4 bases, and 9 bases separated the two germline ends. CDR3 size: 14 residues. CDR3 amino acids: CATSRDMGGTEAFF. In DNA, the CDR3 is TGTGCCACCAGCAGAGATATGGGGGGCACTGAAGCTTTCTTT.

V is TRBV7-9 and J is TRBJ1-1; the D gene is possibly TRBD1 (6 bases). The germline V and J ends were trimmed by 5 bases and 4 bases, with 11 bases remaining between them. The germline V gene encodes CDR1 SEHNR and CDR2 FQNEAQ (reference sequence). The length of the CDR3 is 13 residues. The CDR3 sequence is CASSREGGTEAFF. CDR3 nucleotides: TGTGCCAGCAGCCGGGAGGGGGGCACTGAAGCTTTCTTT. Variable domain in full (rest from reference TRBV7-9 and TRBJ1-1): DTGVSQNPRHKITKRGQNVTFRCDPISEHNRLYWYRQTLGQGPEFLTYFQNEAQLEKSRLLSDRFSAERPKGSFSTLEIQRTEQGDSAMYLCASSREGGTEAFFGQGTRLTVV.

The chain links TRBV6-1 to TRBJ2-5, with D unresolved. The end of the DNA aligns better with TRBJ2-7, so the J call may be wrong. CDR3 length equals 13 residues. The germline V gene has CDR1 MNHNS and CDR2 SASEGT. DNA of the CDR3: TGTGCCAGCAGTGAGGCGGTTCTCAACGAGCAGTACTTC. It translates to CASSEAVLNEQYF.

This chain links TRBV21-1 with TRBJ2-7; no check of the table's D call, TRBD2, against the DNA was made. TRBV21-1 corresponds to a pseudogene. The CDR3 extends over 16 amino acids. CDR3 sequence reads: CASSKEGGGAGLEQYF. The CDR3 bases are TGTGCCAGCAGCAAAGAGGGCGGGGGCGCAGGGCTCGAGCAGTACTTC.

This clone was seen a single time. This chain connects TRBV7-2 to TRBJ1-1; no clear D. Trimming left V 1 base short and J 4 bases short, with 7 bases between. Germline CDR1 is SGHTA and CDR2 is FQGNSA. CDR3 length: 13 residues. For the CDR3, the DNA is TGTGCCAGCAGCTTAGGTTCAGTCACTGAAGCTTTCTTT. It yields the protein CASSLGSVTEAFF.

Only one count was recorded for this clone. The gene calls are TRBV30 and TRBJ2-7; 8 nucleotides agree with TRBD1. The CDR3 sequence is 13 residues long. Trimming took 2 bases from V and 3 from J; bases not matched to a gene: 3. In germline, CDR1 is GTSNPN, CDR2 SVGIG (reference sequence). The CDR3 sequence is CAWSIGQGYEQYF. The DNA for the CDR3 is TGTGCCTGGAGTATAGGACAGGGCTACGAGCAGTACTTC.

The chain is built from TRBV9 and TRBJ1-1, with D uncertain. CDR3 length: 13 residues. Germline V gives CDR1 SGDLS, CDR2 YYNGEE. Trimming pared 2 bases from V and 6 bases from J, leaving 11 bases between. CDR3 nucleotide sequence: TGTGCCAGCAGCGTTCGGGATGGGGCTGAAGCTTTCTTT. Amino acids: CASSVRDGAEAFF. The full variable domain, in which reference TRBV9 and TRBJ1-1 provide the parts outside the CDR3, is DSGVTQTPKHLITATGQRVTLRCSPRSGDLSVYWYQQSLDQGLQFLIQYYNGEERAKGNILERFSAQQFPDLHSELNLSSLELGDSALYFCASSVRDGAEAFFGQGTRLTVV.

The rearrangement uses TRBV19 and TRBJ1-2; tentative D call: TRBD1 (5 bases). Germline CDR1 LNHDA, CDR2 SQIVND (reference sequence). The CDR3 length is 14 residues. The V end was cut by 5 bases, the J end by 3 bases, with 13 bases between. CDR3 coding DNA: TGTGCCAGTAGTTCAGGGTTATGGGACTATGGCTACACCTTC. Its protein product is CASSSGLWDYGYTF. The variable domain in full, completed from reference TRBV19 and TRBJ1-2, reads DGGITQSPKYLFRKEGQNVTLSCEQNLNHDAMYWYRQDPGQGLRLIYYSQIVNDFQKGDIAEGYSVSREKKESFPLTVTSAQKNPTAFYLCASSSGLWDYGYTFGSGTRLTVV.

The chain joins TRBV6-5 to TRBJ2-7; no firm D call. Germline V lookup: CDR1 MNHEY, CDR2 SVGAGI. The ends were cut back, 4 bases at V and 1 base at J, with 8 bases in the middle. The CDR3 runs 13 residues. The CDR3 reads CASSSPGSYEQYF. The DNA for the CDR3 is TGTGCCAGCAGTTCCCCCGGTTCCTACGAGCAGTACTTC.

This clone was found once. This chain connects TRBV5-1 to TRBJ2-7, with D possibly matching TRBD1 (6 bases). The V gene's germline CDR1 is SGHRS and CDR2 YFSETQ. The CDR3 is made up of 15 amino acids. Trimming removed 3 bases at V and 6 bases at J, with 19 bases between. CDR3 residues: CASSSTGNPDGEQYF. The CDR3 nucleotides read TGCGCCAGCAGCTCAACAGGGAATCCCGATGGCGAGCAGTACTTC.

The chain recombines TRBV7-2 with TRBJ1-6; 7 bases are shared with TRBD1. The CDR3 extends over 16 amino acids. V shed 3 bases, J shed 6 bases, and the junction held 8 bases outside the gene matches. CDR1 and CDR2 (germline): SGHTA, FQGNSA. Here the CDR3 reads CASSFGPRGSNSPLHF. CDR3 bases: TGTGCCAGCAGCTTTGGGCCCAGGGGGAGTAATTCACCCCTCCACTTT.